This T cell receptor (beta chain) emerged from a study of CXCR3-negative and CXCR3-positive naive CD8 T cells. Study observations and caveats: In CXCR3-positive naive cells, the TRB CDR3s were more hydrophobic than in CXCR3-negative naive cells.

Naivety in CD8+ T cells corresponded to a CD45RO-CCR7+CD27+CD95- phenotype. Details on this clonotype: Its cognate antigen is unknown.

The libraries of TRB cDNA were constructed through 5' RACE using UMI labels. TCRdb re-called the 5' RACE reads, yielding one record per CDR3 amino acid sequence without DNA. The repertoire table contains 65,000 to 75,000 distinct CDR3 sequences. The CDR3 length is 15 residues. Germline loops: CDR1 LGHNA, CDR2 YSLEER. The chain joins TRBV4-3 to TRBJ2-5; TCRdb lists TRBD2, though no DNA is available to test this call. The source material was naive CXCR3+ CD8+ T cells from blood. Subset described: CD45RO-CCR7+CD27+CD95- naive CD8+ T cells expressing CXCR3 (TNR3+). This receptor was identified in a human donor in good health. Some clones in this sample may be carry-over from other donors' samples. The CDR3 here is CASSQGAGRLETQYF.